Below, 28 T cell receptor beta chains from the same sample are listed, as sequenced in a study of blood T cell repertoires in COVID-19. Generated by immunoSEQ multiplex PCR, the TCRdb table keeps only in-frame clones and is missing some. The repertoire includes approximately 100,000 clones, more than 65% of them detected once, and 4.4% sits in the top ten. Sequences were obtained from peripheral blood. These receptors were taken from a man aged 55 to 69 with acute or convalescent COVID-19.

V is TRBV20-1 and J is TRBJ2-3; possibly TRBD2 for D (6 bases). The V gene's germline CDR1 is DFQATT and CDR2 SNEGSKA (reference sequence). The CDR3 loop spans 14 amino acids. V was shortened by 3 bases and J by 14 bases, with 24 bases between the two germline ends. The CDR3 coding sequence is TGCAGTGCTAGTCCCCCGACTAGGATCGGGTTTAGGTATTTT. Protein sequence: CSASPPTRIGFRYF.

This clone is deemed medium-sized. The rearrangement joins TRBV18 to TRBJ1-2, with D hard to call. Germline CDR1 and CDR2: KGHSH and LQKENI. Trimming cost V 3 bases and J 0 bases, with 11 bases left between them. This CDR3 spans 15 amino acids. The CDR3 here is CASSPIETPNYGYTF. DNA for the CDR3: TGTGCCAGCTCACCGATAGAGACTCCTAACTATGGCTACACCTTC.

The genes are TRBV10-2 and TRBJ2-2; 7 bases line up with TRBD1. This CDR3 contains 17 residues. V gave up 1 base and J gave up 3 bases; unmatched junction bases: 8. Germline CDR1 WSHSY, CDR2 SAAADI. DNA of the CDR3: TGCGCCAGCAGTGAGTACGGACAGGCTGGAGACACCGGGGAGCTGTTTTTT. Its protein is CASSEYGQAGDTGELFF.

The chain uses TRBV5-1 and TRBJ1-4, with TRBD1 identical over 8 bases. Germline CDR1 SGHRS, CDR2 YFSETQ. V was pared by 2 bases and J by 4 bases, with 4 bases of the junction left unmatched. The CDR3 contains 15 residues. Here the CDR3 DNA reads TGCGCCAGCAGCTTTGACAGGGGTCATAATGAAAAACTGTTTTTT. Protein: CASSFDRGHNEKLFF.

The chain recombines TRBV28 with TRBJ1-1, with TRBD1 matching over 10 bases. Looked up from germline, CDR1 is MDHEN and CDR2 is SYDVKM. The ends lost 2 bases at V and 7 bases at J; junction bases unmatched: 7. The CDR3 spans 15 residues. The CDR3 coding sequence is TGTGCCAGCAGTTTAGGGGGACAGGGGATAAGTGAAGCTTTCTTT. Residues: CASSLGGQGISEAFF.

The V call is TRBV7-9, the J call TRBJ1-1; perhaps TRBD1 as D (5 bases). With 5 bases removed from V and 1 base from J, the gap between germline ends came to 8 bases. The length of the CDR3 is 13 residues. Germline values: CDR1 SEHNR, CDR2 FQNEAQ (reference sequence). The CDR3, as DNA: TGTGCCAGCAGCCCTGGACAGAACACTGAAGCTTTCTTT. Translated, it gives CASSPGQNTEAFF.

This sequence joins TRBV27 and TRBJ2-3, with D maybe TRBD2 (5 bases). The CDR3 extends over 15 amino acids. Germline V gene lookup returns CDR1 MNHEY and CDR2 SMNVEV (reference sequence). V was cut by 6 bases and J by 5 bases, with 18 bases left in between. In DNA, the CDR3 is TGTGCCAGCAGACGGACCCAGCCCGGGGTAGATACGCAGTATTTT. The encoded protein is CASRRTQPGVDTQYF.

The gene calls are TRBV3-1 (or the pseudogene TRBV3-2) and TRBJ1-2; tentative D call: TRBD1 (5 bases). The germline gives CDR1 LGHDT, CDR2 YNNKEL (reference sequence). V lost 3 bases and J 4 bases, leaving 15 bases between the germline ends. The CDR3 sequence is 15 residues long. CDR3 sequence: CASSQEYGASYGYTF. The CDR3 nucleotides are TGTGCCAGCAGCCAGGAGTATGGGGCCTCCTATGGCTACACCTTC.

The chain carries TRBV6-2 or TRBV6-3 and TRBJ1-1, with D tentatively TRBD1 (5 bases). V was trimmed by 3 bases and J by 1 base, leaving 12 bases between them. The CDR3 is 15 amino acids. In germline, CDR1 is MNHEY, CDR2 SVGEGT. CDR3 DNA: TGTGCCAGCAGTTATCCAGACAGTCCGAACACTGAAGCTTTCTTT. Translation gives CASSYPDSPNTEAFF.

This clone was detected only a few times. This chain's CDR3 is CASSLGYRSLTPGKLFF. The CDR3 region has the DNA TGTGCCAGCAGCTTAGGGTATCGCTCCCTAACCCCCGGGAAACTGTTTTTT. The V and J genes are TRBV7-6 and TRBJ1-4, with D uncertain. V shed 1 base and J shed 11 bases, with 23 bases lying between them. Looked up from germline, CDR1 is SGHVS and CDR2 is FNYEAQ. The CDR3 contains 17 residues.

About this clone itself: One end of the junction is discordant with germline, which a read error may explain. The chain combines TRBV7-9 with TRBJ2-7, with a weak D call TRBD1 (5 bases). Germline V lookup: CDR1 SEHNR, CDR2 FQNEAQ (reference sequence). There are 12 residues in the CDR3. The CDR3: CASSFDSPLPVF. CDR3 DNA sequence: TGTGCCAGCAGCTTCGACAGCCCTCTTCCTGTGTTC.

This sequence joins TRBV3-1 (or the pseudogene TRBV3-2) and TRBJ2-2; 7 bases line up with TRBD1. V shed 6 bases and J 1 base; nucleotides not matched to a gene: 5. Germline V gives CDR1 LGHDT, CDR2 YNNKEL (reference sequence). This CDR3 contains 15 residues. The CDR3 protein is CASSSGTENTGELFF. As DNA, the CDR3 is TGTGCCAGCAGTTCCGGGACAGAGAACACCGGGGAGCTGTTTTTT.

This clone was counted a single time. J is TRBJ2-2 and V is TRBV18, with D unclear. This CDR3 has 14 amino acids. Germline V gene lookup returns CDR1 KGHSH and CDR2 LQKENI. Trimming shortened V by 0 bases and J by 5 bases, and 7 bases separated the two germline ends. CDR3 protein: CASSPPRRTGELFF. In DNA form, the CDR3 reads TGTGCCAGCTCACCACCGAGGCGTACCGGGGAGCTGTTTTTT.

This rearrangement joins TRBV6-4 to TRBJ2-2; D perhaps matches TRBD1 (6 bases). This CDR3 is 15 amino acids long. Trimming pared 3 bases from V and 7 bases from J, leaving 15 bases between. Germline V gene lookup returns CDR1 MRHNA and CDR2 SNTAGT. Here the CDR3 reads CASSDQGQKGGELFF. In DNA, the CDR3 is TGTGCCAGCAGTGATCAGGGACAAAAGGGCGGGGAGCTGTTTTTT.

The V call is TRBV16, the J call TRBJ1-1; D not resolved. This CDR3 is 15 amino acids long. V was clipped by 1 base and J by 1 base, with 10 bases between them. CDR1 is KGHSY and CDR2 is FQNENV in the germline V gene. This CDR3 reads CASSQLRGGNTEAFF. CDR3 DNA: TGTGCCAGCAGCCAATTGCGTGGCGGGAACACTGAAGCTTTCTTT.

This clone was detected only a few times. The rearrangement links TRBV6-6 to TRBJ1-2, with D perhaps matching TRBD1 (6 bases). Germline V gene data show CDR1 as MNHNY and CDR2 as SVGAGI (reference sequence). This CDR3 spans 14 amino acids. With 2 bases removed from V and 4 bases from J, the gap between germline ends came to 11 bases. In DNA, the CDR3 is TGTGCCAGCAGTTACGGGGGCATAGTCTATGGCTACACCTTC. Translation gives CASSYGGIVYGYTF.

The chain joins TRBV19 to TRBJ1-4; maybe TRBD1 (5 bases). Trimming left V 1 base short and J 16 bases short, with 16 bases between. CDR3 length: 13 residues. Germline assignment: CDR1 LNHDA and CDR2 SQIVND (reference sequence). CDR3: CASSIAGGSSRFF. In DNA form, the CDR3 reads TGTGCCAGTAGTATAGCGGGGGGGTCATCCCGGTTTTTT.

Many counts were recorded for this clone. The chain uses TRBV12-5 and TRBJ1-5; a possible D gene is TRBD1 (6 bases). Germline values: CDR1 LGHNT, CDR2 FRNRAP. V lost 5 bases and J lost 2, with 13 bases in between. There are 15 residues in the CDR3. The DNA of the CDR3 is TGTGCTAGTGGTAACACAGGGAGCGGCAATCAGCCCCAGCATTTT. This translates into CASGNTGSGNQPQHF. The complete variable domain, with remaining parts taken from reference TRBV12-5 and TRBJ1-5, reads DARVTQTPRHKVTEMGQEVTMRCQPILGHNTVFWYRQTMMQGLELLAYFRNRAPLDDSGMPKDRFSAEMPDATLATLKIQPSEPRDSAVYFCASGNTGSGNQPQHFGDGTRLSIL.

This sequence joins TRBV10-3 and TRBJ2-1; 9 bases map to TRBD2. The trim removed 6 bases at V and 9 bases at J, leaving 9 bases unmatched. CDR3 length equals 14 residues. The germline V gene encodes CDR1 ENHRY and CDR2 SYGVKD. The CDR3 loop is CAISLLAGPTEQFF. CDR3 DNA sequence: TGTGCCATCAGCCTACTAGCGGGCCCGACTGAGCAGTTCTTC.

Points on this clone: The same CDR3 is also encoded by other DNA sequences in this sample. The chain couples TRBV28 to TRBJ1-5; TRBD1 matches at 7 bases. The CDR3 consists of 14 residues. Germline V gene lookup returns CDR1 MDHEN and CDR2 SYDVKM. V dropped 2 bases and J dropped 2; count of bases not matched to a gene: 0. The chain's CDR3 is CASSLQGGNQPQHF. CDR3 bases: TGTGCCAGCAGTTTACAGGGGGGCAATCAGCCCCAGCATTTT.

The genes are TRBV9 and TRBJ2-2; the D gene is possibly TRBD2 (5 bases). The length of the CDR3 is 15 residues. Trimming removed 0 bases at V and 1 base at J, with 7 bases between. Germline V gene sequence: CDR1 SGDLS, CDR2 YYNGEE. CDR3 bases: TGTGCCAGCAGCGTAGGAGGGATGAACACCGGGGAGCTGTTTTTT. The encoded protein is CASSVGGMNTGELFF. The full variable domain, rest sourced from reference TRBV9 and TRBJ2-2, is DSGVTQTPKHLITATGQRVTLRCSPRSGDLSVYWYQQSLDQGLQFLIQYYNGEERAKGNILERFSAQQFPDLHSELNLSSLELGDSALYFCASSVGGMNTGELFFGEGSRLTVL.

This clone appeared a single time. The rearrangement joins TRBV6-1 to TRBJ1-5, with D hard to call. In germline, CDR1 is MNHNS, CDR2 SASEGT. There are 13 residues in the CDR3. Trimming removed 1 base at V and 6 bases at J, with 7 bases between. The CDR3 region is CASSEGGRQPQHF. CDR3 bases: TGTGCCAGCAGTGAAGGTGGCCGTCAGCCCCAGCATTTT.

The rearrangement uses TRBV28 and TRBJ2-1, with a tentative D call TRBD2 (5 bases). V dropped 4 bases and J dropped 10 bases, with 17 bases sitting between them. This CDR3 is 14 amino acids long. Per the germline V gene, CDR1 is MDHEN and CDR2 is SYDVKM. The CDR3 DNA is TGTGCCAGCAGTTATGACCGGGGTTGGCGAGAGCAGTTCTTC. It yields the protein CASSYDRGWREQFF.

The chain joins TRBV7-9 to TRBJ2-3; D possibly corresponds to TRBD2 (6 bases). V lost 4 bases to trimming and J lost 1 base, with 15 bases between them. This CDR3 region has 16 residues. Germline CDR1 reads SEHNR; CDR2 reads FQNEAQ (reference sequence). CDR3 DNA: TGTGCCAGCAGCTATAGGGGATTAGCGGGCACAGATACGCAGTATTTT. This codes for CASSYRGLAGTDTQYF.

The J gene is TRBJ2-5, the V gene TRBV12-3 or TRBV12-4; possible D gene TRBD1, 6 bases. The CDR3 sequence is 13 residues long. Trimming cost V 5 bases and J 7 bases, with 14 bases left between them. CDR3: CASSHHRERTQYF. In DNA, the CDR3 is TGTGCCAGCAGTCACCACAGGGAGCGGACCCAGTACTTC.

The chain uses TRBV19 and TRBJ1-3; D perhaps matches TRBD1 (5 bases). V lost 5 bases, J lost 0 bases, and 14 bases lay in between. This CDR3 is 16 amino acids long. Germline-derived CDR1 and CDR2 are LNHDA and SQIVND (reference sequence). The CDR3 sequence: CASSPAGMSSGNTIYF. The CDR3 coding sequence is TGTGCCAGTAGTCCCGCAGGGATGAGCTCTGGAAACACCATATATTTT.

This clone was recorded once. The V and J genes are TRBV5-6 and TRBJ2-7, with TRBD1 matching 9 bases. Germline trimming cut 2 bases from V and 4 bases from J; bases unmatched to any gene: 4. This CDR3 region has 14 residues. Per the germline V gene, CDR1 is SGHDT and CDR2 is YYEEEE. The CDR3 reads CASSFGTGRYEQYF. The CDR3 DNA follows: TGTGCCAGCAGCTTCGGGACAGGGAGATACGAGCAGTACTTC.

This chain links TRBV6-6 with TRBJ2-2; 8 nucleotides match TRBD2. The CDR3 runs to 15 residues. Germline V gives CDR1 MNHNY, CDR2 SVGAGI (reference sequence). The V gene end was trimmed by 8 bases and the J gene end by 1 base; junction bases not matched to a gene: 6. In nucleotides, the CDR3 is TGTGCCAGCGTGGGCGGGAGGATGAACACCGGGGAGCTGTTTTTT. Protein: CASVGGRMNTGELFF.